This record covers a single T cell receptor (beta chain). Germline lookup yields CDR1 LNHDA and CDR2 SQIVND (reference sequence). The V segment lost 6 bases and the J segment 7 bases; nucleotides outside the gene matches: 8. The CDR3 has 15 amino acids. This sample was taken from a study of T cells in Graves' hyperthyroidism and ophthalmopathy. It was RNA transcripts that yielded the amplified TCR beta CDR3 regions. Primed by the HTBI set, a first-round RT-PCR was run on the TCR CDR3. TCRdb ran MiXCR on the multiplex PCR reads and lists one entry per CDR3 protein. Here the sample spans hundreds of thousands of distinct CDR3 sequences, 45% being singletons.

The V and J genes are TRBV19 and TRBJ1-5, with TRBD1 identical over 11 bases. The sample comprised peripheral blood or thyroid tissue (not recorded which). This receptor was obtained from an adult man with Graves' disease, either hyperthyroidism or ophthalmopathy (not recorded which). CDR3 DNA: TGTGCCAGTAGGCCCGGACAGGGGGCCGAGCAGCCCCAGCATTTT. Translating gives CASRPGQGAEQPQHF.